This TCR beta chain was captured in a study of neurological immune-mediated disorders. Healthy controls were blood bank volunteers in Maryland, USA. Preparation of the unsorted libraries drew on 2 million PBMCs stored at -80 C. The method for making cDNA was 5'RACE, and it used 10-nucleotide random UMIs. Over 170 million TCR-beta sequences (from 15-18 subjects) were yielded by each sequencing run. MiXCR, run by TCRdb on the 5' RACE reads, gives a single entry per CDR3 protein. The table has some 32,000 distinct CDR3 sequences, roughly 15% seen once. V was trimmed by 0 bases and J by 0 bases, leaving 12 bases between them. Germline-derived CDR1 and CDR2 are SGHRS and YFSETQ. The CDR3 is 16 residues long.

The origin of this receptor is a man aged 65-85 years in good health. This chain uses TRBV5-1 with TRBJ1-1; D not certain. The sample consisted of PBMCs. The CDR3 bases are TGCGCCAGCAGCTTGGCCGCAGAAGCTTTGAACACTGAAGCTTTCTTT. Translation: CASSLAAEALNTEAFF.